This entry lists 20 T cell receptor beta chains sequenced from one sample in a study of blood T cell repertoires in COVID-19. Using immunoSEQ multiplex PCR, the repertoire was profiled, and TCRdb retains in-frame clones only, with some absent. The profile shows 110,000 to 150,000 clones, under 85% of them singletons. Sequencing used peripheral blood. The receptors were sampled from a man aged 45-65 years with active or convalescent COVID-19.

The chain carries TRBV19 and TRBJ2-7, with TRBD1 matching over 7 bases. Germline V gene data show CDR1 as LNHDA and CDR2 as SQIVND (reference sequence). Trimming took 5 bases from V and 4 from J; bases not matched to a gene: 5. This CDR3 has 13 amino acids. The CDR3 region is CASSPIQGYEQYF. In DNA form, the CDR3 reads TGTGCCAGTAGTCCAATACAGGGGTACGAGCAGTACTTC.

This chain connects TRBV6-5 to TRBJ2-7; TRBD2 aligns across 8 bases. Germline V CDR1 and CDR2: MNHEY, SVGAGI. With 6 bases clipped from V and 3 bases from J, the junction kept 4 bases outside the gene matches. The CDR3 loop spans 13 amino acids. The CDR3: CASRETSVYEQYF. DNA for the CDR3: TGTGCCAGCAGGGAGACTAGCGTCTACGAGCAGTACTTC.

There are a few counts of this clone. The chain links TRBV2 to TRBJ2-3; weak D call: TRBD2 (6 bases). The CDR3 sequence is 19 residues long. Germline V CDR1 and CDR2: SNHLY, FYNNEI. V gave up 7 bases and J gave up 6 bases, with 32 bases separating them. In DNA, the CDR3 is TGTGCCAGCACCCACCCCCGACGGGCTAGCGCCCCGGGAGCGGATACGCAGTATTTT. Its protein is CASTHPRRASAPGADTQYF.

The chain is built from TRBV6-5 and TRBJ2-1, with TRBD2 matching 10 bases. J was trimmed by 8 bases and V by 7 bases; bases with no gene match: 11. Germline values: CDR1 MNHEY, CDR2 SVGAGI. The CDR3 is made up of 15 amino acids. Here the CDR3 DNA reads TGTGCCAGCATTAGAAGCGGGAGGGCCGGTTATGAGCAGTTCTTC. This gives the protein CASIRSGRAGYEQFF.

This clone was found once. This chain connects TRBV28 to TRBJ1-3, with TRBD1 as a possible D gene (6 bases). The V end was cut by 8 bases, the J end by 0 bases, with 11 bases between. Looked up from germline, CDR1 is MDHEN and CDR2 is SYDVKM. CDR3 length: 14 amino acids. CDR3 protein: CASGTGISGNTIYF. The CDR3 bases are TGTGCCAGCGGCACAGGGATCTCTGGAAACACCATATATTTT.

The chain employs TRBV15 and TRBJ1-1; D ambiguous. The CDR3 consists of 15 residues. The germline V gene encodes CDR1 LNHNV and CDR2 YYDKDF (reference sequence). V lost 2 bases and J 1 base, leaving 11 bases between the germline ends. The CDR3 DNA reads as TGTGCCACCAGCAGATCCCCGACTGAGAACACTGAAGCTTTCTTT. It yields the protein CATSRSPTENTEAFF. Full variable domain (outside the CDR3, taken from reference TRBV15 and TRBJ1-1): DAMVIQNPRYQVTQFGKPVTLSCSQTLNHNVMYWYQQKSSQAPKLLFHYYDKDFNNEADTPDNFQSRRPNTSFCFLDIRSPGLGDTAMYLCATSRSPTENTEAFFGQGTRLTVV.

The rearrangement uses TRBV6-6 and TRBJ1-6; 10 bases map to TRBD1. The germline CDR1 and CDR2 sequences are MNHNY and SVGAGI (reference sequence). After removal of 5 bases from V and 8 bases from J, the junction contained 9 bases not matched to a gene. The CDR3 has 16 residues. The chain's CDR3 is CASSTTGTGADSPLHF. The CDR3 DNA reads TGTGCCAGCAGTACCACCGGGACAGGGGCAGATTCACCCCTCCACTTT.

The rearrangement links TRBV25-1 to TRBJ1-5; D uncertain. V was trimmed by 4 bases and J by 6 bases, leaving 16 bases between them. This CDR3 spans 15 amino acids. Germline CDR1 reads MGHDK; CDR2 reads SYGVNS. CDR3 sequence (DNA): TGTGCCAGCAGTGGGGGAGGGCTAAAAGGTCAGCCCCAGCATTTT. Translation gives CASSGGGLKGQPQHF.

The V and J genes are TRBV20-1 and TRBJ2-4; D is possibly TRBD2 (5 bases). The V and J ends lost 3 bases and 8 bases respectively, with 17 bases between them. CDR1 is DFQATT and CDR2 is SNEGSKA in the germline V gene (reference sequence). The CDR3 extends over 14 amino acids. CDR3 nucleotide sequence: TGCAGTGCTAGTCGAGCCGGGGTCAGGTACATTCAGTACTTC. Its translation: CSASRAGVRYIQYF.

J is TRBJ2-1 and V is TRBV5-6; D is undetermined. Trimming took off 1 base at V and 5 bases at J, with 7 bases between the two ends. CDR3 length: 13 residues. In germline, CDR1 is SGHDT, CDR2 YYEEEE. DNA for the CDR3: TGTGCCAGCAGCTTGCATGCGGACAATGAGCAGTTCTTC. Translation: CASSLHADNEQFF.

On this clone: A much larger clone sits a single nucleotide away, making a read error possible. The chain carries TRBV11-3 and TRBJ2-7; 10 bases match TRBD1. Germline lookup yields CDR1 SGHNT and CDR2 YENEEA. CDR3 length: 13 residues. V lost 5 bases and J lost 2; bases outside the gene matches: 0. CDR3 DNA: TGTGCCAGCAGCGGACAGGGGGCCTACGAGCAGTACTTC. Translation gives CASSGQGAYEQYF. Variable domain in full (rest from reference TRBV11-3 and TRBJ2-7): EAGVVQSPRYKIIEKKQPVAFWCNPISGHNTLYWYLQNLGQGPELLIRYENEEAVDDSQLPKDRFSAERLKGVDSTLKIQPAELGDSAVYLCASSGQGAYEQYFGPGTRLTVT.

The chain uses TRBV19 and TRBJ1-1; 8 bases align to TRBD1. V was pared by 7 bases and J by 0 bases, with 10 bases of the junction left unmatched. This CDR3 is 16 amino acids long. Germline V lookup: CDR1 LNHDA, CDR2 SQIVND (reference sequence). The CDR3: CASTNPRDRLNTEAFF. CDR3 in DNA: TGTGCCAGTACCAATCCCCGGGACAGGCTGAACACTGAAGCTTTCTTT.

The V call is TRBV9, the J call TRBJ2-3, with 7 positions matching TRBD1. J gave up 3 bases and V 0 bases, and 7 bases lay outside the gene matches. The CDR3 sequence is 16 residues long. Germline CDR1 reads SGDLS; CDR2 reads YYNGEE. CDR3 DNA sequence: TGTGCCAGCAGCGTAGGGGGCAGGGGGTGGACAGATACGCAGTATTTT. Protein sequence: CASSVGGRGWTDTQYF.

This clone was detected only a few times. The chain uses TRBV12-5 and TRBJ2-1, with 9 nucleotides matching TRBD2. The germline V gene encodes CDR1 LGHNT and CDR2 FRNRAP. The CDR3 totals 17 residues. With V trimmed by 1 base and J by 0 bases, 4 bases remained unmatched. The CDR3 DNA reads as TGTGCTAGTGGTTTGGCCCTTAGCGGGAGCTCCTACAATGAGCAGTTCTTC. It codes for CASGLALSGSSYNEQFF.

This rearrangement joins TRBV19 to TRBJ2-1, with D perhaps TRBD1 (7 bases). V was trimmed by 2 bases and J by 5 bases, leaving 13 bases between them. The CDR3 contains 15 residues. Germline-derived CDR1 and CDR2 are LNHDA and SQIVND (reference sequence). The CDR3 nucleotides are TGTGCCAGTAGTATAAAGCAGGGGGGACACAATGAGCAGTTCTTC. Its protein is CASSIKQGGHNEQFF.

DNA for the CDR3: TGTGCCACCAGTGATTCCGGGACCGCAAGCGGGAGTCAGCCCCAGCATTTT. Translated, it gives CATSDSGTASGSQPQHF. The genes are TRBV24-1 and TRBJ1-5, with D possibly being TRBD1 (5 bases). Germline assignment: CDR1 KGHDR and CDR2 SFDVKD. V was trimmed by 2 bases and J by 6 bases, leaving 19 bases between them. The CDR3 has 17 amino acids.

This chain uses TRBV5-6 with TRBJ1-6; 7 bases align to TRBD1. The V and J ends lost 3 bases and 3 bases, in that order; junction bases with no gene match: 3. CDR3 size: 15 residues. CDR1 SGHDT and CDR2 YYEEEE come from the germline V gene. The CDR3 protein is CASSSAGGYNSPLHF. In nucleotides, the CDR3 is TGTGCCAGCAGCTCAGCAGGGGGCTATAATTCACCCCTCCACTTT.

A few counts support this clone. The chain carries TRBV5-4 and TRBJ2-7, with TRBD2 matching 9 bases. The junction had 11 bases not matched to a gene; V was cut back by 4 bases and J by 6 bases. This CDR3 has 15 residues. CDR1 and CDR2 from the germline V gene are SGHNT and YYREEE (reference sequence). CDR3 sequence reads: CASSPLGAGGAEQYF. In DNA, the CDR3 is TGTGCCAGCAGCCCCTTAGGAGCGGGAGGAGCCGAGCAGTACTTC.

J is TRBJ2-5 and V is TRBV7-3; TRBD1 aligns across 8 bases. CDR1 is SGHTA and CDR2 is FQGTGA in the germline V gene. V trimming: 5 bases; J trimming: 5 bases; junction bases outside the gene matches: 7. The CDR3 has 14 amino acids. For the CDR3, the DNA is TGTGCCAGCAGCCCGGACAGGGCCTCTGAGACCCAGTACTTC. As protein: CASSPDRASETQYF.

The CDR3 coding sequence is TGCAGCGTTGGGGACAGGGGAGGTTCACCCCTCCACTTT. Its protein is CSVGDRGGSPLHF. The genes are TRBV29-1 and TRBJ1-6, with TRBD1 matching over 10 bases. V gave up 4 bases and J gave up 9 bases; unmatched junction bases: 3. Germline V gene data show CDR1 as SQVTM and CDR2 as ANQGSEA. This CDR3 has 13 residues. The complete variable domain, with remaining parts taken from reference TRBV29-1 and TRBJ1-6, reads SAVISQKPSRDICQRGTSLTIQCQVDSQVTMMFWYRQQPGQSLTLIATANQGSEATYESGFVIDKFPISRPNLTFSTLTVSNMSPEDSSIYLCSVGDRGGSPLHFGNGTRLTVT.